The clone carrying this TCR beta chain was counted many times. Its antigen remains unidentified. This record comes from a study of T cells in Graves' hyperthyroidism and ophthalmopathy. Study information: The blood sample was taken at first diagnosis, before treatment began. The study's findings and limits: Before onset, ophthalmopathy was predicted by the model a median roughly 6.8 months earlier.

The blood sample was taken at first hyperthyroidism diagnosis, before any ophthalmopathy symptoms. PBMCs were obtained from about 9.9 ml fresh peripheral blood. Amplified regions were TCR beta CDR3 sequences from RNA transcripts. First-round RT-PCR of the TCR CDR3 relied on the HTBI primer set. TCRdb reprocessed the multiplex PCR reads with MiXCR, giving one entry per CDR3 protein. Of 350,000 or so distinct CDR3 sequences in the sample, 17% were seen once. The CDR3 is 12 residues long. Germline V gene sequence: CDR1 MNHNS, CDR2 SASEGT. Trimming took off 8 bases at V and 4 bases at J, with 9 bases between the two ends.

This receptor was obtained from a woman in her 30s with Graves' hyperthyroidism that later progressed to Graves' ophthalmopathy. The sequenced sample consisted of blood. The rearrangement joins TRBV6-1 to TRBJ2-1; D uncertain. The CDR3 bases are TGTGCCAGCGGTGGAAGGTACAATGAGCAGTTCTTC. Its protein product is CASGGRYNEQFF.